This T cell receptor beta chain comes out of a study of T cells in Graves' hyperthyroidism and ophthalmopathy. This clonotype was detected many times. Its antigen is currently unknown. For ophthalmopathy patients, the Clinical Activity Score was at least 3 and the NOSPECS grade at least 4; duration was under 3 months. The PBMCs were taken from approximately 9.7 ml of fresh peripheral blood. RNA transcripts were the template for amplifying TCR beta CDR3 regions. In the first-round RT-PCR of the TCR CDR3, the HTBI primer set was used. MiXCR was run by TCRdb on the multiplex PCR reads, yielding one entry per CDR3 protein. Of a few hundred thousand distinct CDR3 sequences in the sample, about 15% were seen once. Study-wide results and caveats: Researchers report that a 13 V-J model separated ophthalmopathy from stable hyperthyroidism. Most thyroid-expanded clonotypes above 0.001 were also found in blood.

The CDR3 is 16 amino acids. Germline assignment: CDR1 SGHVS and CDR2 FNYEAQ. With 5 bases clipped from V and 10 bases from J, the junction kept 11 bases outside the gene matches. The sample was blood. This chain joins TRBV7-6 and TRBJ1-6, with 10 bases identical to TRBD1. This clonotype was obtained from a woman aged 55 to 70 with Graves' ophthalmopathy. The CDR3 nucleotides are TGTGCCAGCAGCGCTAACGGACAGGGGGTAGGATCACCCCTCCACTTT. This codes for CASSANGQGVGSPLHF.